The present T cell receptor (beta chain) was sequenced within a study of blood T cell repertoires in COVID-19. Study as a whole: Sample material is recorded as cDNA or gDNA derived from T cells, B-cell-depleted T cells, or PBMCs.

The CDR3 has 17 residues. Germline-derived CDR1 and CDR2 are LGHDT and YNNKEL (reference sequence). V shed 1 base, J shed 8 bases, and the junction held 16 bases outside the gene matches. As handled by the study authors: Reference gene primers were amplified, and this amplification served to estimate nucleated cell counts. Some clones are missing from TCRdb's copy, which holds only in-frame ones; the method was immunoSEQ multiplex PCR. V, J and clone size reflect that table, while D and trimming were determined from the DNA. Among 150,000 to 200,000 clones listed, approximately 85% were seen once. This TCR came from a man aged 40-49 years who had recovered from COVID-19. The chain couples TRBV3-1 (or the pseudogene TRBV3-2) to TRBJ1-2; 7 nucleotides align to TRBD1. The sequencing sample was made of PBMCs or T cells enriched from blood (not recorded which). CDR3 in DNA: TGTGCCAGCAGCCAAGGGGGTACAGGGGAAAGTTCGGAAGGCTACACCTTC. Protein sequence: CASSQGGTGESSEGYTF.